These 25 T cell receptor beta chains came from one sample sequenced in a study of CD8 T cells in Susac syndrome. Random-hexamer reverse transcription was applied to about 0.45 to 1 ug RNA. TCRdb processed the immunoSEQ multiplex PCR reads anew with MiXCR; each CDR3 protein has one entry. The data contain 180,000 or so distinct CDR3 sequences, 90% to 95% of them singletons. Sequencing was carried out using CD4+ T cells from PBMCs. All receptors come from a human donor in good health.

The chain combines TRBV5-4 with TRBJ2-3; D unresolved. The CDR3 length is 13 residues. Trimming stripped 3 bases from V and 2 bases from J, with 7 bases between. CDR1 and CDR2 (germline): SGHNT, YYREEE (reference sequence). This chain's CDR3 is CASSSLSTDTQYF. As DNA, the CDR3 is TGTGCCAGCAGCTCCCTCTCCACAGATACGCAGTATTTT.

This clonotype was detected only once. The rearrangement joins TRBV3-1 to TRBJ2-1; tentatively, D is TRBD1 or TRBD2 (6 bases each). The germline V gene has CDR1 LGHDT and CDR2 YNNKEL (reference sequence). There are 15 residues in the CDR3. Trimming removed 1 base from V and 8 bases from J, with 15 bases in between. The CDR3 sequence is CASSQVLGGLHEQFF. The CDR3 DNA reads as TGTGCCAGCAGCCAAGTTCTAGGGGGGTTGCATGAGCAGTTCTTC.

The chain combines TRBV3-1 with TRBJ2-2, with 8 positions matching TRBD1. V shed 4 bases, J shed 5 bases, and the junction held 6 bases outside the gene matches. This CDR3 comprises 15 residues. The germline gives CDR1 LGHDT, CDR2 YNNKEL (reference sequence). CDR3 in amino acids: CASSPQGARTGELFF. CDR3 coding DNA: TGTGCCAGCAGCCCCCAGGGGGCCCGAACCGGGGAGCTGTTTTTT.

V usage is TRBV3-1 and J usage is TRBJ2-7; D remains unclear. The V and J ends lost 5 bases and 0 bases respectively, with 8 bases between them. From germline, CDR1 is LGHDT and CDR2 YNNKEL (reference sequence). This CDR3 region has 13 residues. This chain's CDR3 is CASSDQASYEQYF. CDR3 nucleotide sequence: TGTGCCAGCAGCGACCAGGCCTCCTACGAGCAGTACTTC.

The gene calls are TRBV18 and TRBJ1-1; maybe TRBD1 (6 bases). This CDR3 contains 12 residues. The V end lost 2 bases, the J end lost 8 bases, and 9 bases lay between the germline ends. Per the germline V gene, CDR1 is KGHSH and CDR2 is LQKENI. In DNA form, the CDR3 reads TGTGCCAGCTCACCATTGCAGGGGGAAGCTTTCTTT. Encoded protein: CASSPLQGEAFF.

The V and J genes are TRBV7-2 and TRBJ2-7; TRBD1 is a possible D gene (5 bases). CDR1 is SGHTA and CDR2 is FQGNSA in the germline V gene. This CDR3 is built from 14 residues. The ends were cut back, 3 bases at V and 1 base at J, with 10 bases in the middle. CDR3: CASSFGHISYEQYF. The DNA of the CDR3 is TGTGCCAGCAGCTTCGGACATATATCCTACGAGCAGTACTTC.

The CDR3 DNA reads TGCGCCAGCAGCTTGAATGCGGAACAATACAATGAGCAGTTCTTC. Residues: CASSLNAEQYNEQFF. V gene TRBV5-1 combines with J gene TRBJ2-1; D call uncertain. Trimming stripped 1 base from V and 4 bases from J, with 12 bases between. Germline CDR1 reads SGHRS; CDR2 reads YFSETQ. This CDR3 has 15 residues.

V is TRBV29-1 and J is TRBJ2-2; D unresolved. CDR3 length: 16 residues. Germline assignment: CDR1 SQVTM and CDR2 ANQGSEA. V lost 1 base and J lost 1, with 13 bases in between. CDR3 bases: TGCAGCGTTGAAGTCATATGGCAAGGGAACACCGGGGAGCTGTTTTTT. This sequence encodes CSVEVIWQGNTGELFF.

The chain combines TRBV20-1 with TRBJ1-3; D is ambiguous. The V gene's germline CDR1 is DFQATT and CDR2 SNEGSKA (reference sequence). V dropped 3 bases and J dropped 0 bases, with 12 bases sitting between them. The CDR3 runs to 15 residues. The CDR3 is CSARDPQRSGNTIYF. The CDR3 DNA sequence: TGCAGTGCTAGGGACCCCCAGCGCTCTGGAAACACCATATATTTT.

This clonotype has only one observation. The V call is TRBV20-1, the J call TRBJ2-6, with D perhaps being TRBD1 or TRBD2 (5 bases each). V dropped 2 bases and J dropped 0 bases, with 14 bases sitting between them. The germline V gene has CDR1 DFQATT and CDR2 SNEGSKA (reference sequence). The CDR3 contains 17 residues. The CDR3 is CSARTPGPNSGANVLTF. The DNA for the CDR3 is TGCAGTGCTAGAACGCCGGGGCCGAACTCTGGGGCCAACGTCCTGACTTTC.

The J gene is TRBJ2-3, the V gene TRBV9; 7 nucleotides match TRBD2. The CDR3 contains 15 residues. The V segment lost 0 bases and the J segment 4 bases; nucleotides outside the gene matches: 5. Germline V CDR1 and CDR2: SGDLS, YYNGEE. The CDR3 DNA reads as TGTGCCAGCAGCGTAGGCCAGGGAGGGGCAGATACGCAGTATTTT. Its translation: CASSVGQGGADTQYF.

The chain links TRBV6-2 or TRBV6-3 to TRBJ2-5; 7 positions agree with TRBD1. With V trimmed by 10 bases and J by 4 bases, 6 bases remained unmatched. There are 12 residues in the CDR3. CDR1 MNHEY and CDR2 SVGEGT come from the germline V gene. This CDR3 is CATRGYGETQYF. The CDR3 DNA is TGTGCCACCAGGGGGTACGGAGAGACCCAGTACTTC.

The table lists this clonotype with a count of one. The chain combines TRBV9 with TRBJ2-7; 7 nucleotides line up with TRBD1. The CDR3 totals 13 residues. Trimming removed 3 bases from V and 5 bases from J; junction bases left unmatched: 5. Germline CDR1 reads SGDLS; CDR2 reads YYNGEE. CDR3 residues: CASSATGFDEQYF. CDR3 nucleotides: TGTGCCAGCAGCGCGACAGGGTTCGACGAGCAGTACTTC.

This chain links TRBV3-1 with TRBJ1-6, with D uncertain. Germline V CDR1 and CDR2: LGHDT, YNNKEL (reference sequence). CDR3 length equals 13 residues. Trimming removed 4 bases at V and 12 bases at J, with 13 bases between. For the CDR3, the DNA is TGTGCCAGCAGCCCGCCCGACTCTAGACCCCTCCACTTT. Protein product: CASSPPDSRPLHF.

The J gene is TRBJ1-5, the V gene TRBV3-1, with D hard to call. Looked up from germline, CDR1 is LGHDT and CDR2 is YNNKEL (reference sequence). V lost 0 bases and J lost 5, with 5 bases in between. This CDR3 has 13 residues. The CDR3 coding sequence is TGTGCCAGCAGCCAAGATAACTATCAGCCCCAGCATTTT. It translates to CASSQDNYQPQHF.

The chain employs TRBV2 and TRBJ1-6; a possible D gene is TRBD1 (5 bases). CDR1 is SNHLY, CDR2 FYNNEI, per germline. This CDR3 is built from 14 residues. V was pared by 6 bases and J by 5 bases, with 11 bases between. CDR3 protein: CASRAGVNNSPLHF. In DNA, the CDR3 is TGTGCCAGCAGAGCGGGGGTGAATAATTCACCCCTCCACTTT.

This clonotype was recorded only once. J is TRBJ1-4 and V is TRBV29-1; D unresolved. V lost 0 bases, J lost 5 bases, and 4 bases lay in between. CDR3 size: 12 residues. The germline gives CDR1 SQVTM, CDR2 ANQGSEA. CDR3 loop: CSVEDANEKLFF. CDR3 in DNA: TGCAGCGTTGAAGACGCGAATGAAAAACTGTTTTTT.

The chain uses TRBV7-2 and TRBJ2-7; 8 positions agree with TRBD1. The CDR3 extends over 17 amino acids. V trimming: 0 bases; J trimming: 2 bases; junction bases outside the gene matches: 9. Germline V gene sequence: CDR1 SGHTA, CDR2 FQGNSA. CDR3 sequence reads: CASSLALGRGLAYEQYF. As DNA, the CDR3 is TGTGCCAGCAGCTTAGCGCTCGGCAGGGGGCTTGCCTACGAGCAGTACTTC.

The chain is built from TRBV9 and TRBJ1-2; maybe TRBD1 (5 bases). The ends were cut back, 0 bases at V and 5 bases at J, with 8 bases in the middle. Germline lookup yields CDR1 SGDLS and CDR2 YYNGEE. The CDR3 covers 13 residues. CDR3 DNA sequence: TGTGCCAGCAGCGTAGACCAGGGATATGGCTACACCTTC. Translating gives CASSVDQGYGYTF.

V is TRBV29-1 and J is TRBJ2-5; D perhaps matches TRBD2 (5 bases). The CDR3 contains 17 residues. Germline-derived CDR1 and CDR2 are SQVTM and ANQGSEA. V was trimmed by 1 base and J by 1 base, leaving 19 bases between them. The CDR3 sequence: CSVEVKGSRGSQETQYF. CDR3 sequence (DNA): TGCAGCGTTGAAGTGAAGGGATCACGGGGATCCCAAGAGACCCAGTACTTC.

The rearrangement uses TRBV30 and TRBJ1-2; no reliable D call. V was clipped by 3 bases and J by 5 bases, with 7 bases between them. Germline-derived CDR1 and CDR2 are GTSNPN and SVGIG (reference sequence). This CDR3 is built from 11 residues. The CDR3 spells CAWSGSYGYTF. CDR3 nucleotides: TGTGCCTGGAGCGGGTCTTATGGCTACACCTTC.

This chain uses TRBV18 with TRBJ2-1, with TRBD2 as a possible D gene (5 bases). The CDR3 covers 12 residues. V was cut by 3 bases and J by 7 bases, with 7 bases left in between. Per germline, CDR1 KGHSH and CDR2 LQKENI. DNA of the CDR3: TGTGCCAGCTCACCGGAGCGGAATGAGCAGTTCTTC. Translating gives CASSPERNEQFF.

The chain links TRBV2 to TRBJ1-6, with TRBD1 identical over 9 bases. The CDR3 covers 15 residues. Germline CDR1 and CDR2: SNHLY and FYNNEI. The junction had 4 bases not matched to a gene; V was cut back by 4 bases and J by 6 bases. The CDR3 DNA follows: TGTGCCAGCAGTGCAACGGGACAGGGTAATTCACCCCTCCACTTT. Its translation: CASSATGQGNSPLHF.

The chain links TRBV27 to TRBJ1-2; no definite D call. The germline V gene encodes CDR1 MNHEY and CDR2 SMNVEV (reference sequence). This CDR3 comprises 13 residues. Trimming cost V 0 bases and J 8 bases, with 10 bases left between them. CDR3: CASSLSGGLGYTF. CDR3 nucleotides: TGTGCCAGCAGTTTATCGGGCGGTCTGGGCTACACCTTC.

The V call is TRBV4-3, the J call TRBJ1-2; 9 positions agree with TRBD1. Unmatched junction bases numbered 6, after V lost 1 base and J lost 6 bases. Germline V lookup: CDR1 LGHNA, CDR2 YSLEER. This CDR3 spans 15 amino acids. CDR3 DNA sequence: TGCGCCAGCAGCCAAGCCCCGGGACAGGGTGATGGCTACACCTTC. Residues: CASSQAPGQGDGYTF.